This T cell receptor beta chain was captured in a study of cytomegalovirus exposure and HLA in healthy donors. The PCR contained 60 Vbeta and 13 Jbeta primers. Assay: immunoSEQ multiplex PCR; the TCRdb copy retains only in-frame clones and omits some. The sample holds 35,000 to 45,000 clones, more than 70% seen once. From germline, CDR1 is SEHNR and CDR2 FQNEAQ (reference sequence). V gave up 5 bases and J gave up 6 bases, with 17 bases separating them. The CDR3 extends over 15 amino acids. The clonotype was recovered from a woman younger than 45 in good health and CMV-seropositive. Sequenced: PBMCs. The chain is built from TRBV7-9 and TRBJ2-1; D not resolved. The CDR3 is CASSPTGSAFNEQFF. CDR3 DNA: TGTGCCAGCAGCCCAACCGGGTCCGCGTTCAATGAGCAGTTCTTC.